Sequencing of this T cell receptor beta chain was carried out in a study of CD8+ T cells in alopecia areata. In the study overall: Dosing spanned 6 to 18 months on tofacitinib, then 6 months off drug.

The CDR3 spans 13 residues. The V gene end was trimmed by 7 bases and the J gene end by 8 bases; junction bases not matched to a gene: 8. CDR1 is SQVTM, CDR2 ANQGSEA, per germline. Notes on this clone: Its antigen is currently unknown.

TCR sequencing used cDNA made by reverse transcription of extracted RNA. Method: immunoSEQ multiplex PCR; TCRdb's copy keeps in-frame clones and lacks some. Here the sample spans tens of thousands of clones, approximately 60% being singletons. Findings of the study overall: Across lesional scalp, and particularly alopecia totalis/universalis, clonality surpassed that of normal scalp.

The clonotype was recovered from a human donor with alopecia areata. V gene TRBV29-1 combines with J gene TRBJ1-4; 9 bases match TRBD1. The specimen was CD8+ T cells sorted from blood, collected at week 0. For the CDR3, the DNA is TGCAGCGGGGGGGGACAGGGAAAGGAAAAACTGTTTTTT. Encoded protein: CSGGGQGKEKLFF.